The present entry profiles one T cell receptor beta chain with its context. The data are from a study of control samples from healthy donors and cancer patients. Assay: immunoSEQ multiplex PCR; the TCRdb copy retains only in-frame clones and omits some. The sample records approximately 100,000 clones, around 80% being singletons. This CDR3 contains 16 residues. The V and J ends lost 2 bases and 5 bases, in that order; junction bases with no gene match: 9. Germline lookup yields CDR1 KGHSH and CDR2 LQKENI. This receptor was taken from a man aged 55 to 69 in good health. Source material: blood. The gene calls are TRBV18 and TRBJ2-3; 8 bases agree with TRBD2. CDR3 loop: CASSPTVRGAKDTQYF. In DNA, the CDR3 is TGTGCCAGCTCACCAACGGTGCGGGGGGCCAAAGATACGCAGTATTTT.